This T cell receptor (beta chain) is from a study of spatial heterogeneity in lung cancer. Time point noted: sample taken at primary tumor resection. From tumor, nontumor lung or frozen PBMC, whole RNA was taken unsorted for sequencing. Each TCR cDNA molecule bore a unique molecular identifier. From the 5' RACE reads, TCRdb called clonotypes with MiXCR, one entry per CDR3 protein. The data hold some 85,000 distinct CDR3 sequences, with under 25% observed a single time. CDR1 SGHAT and CDR2 FQDESV come from the germline V gene (reference sequence). V was cut by 5 bases and J by 4 bases, with 13 bases left in between. The CDR3 is 14 residues long. As for this clonotype: Its antigen remains unknown.

Study-level points and caveats: Blood contained ubiquitous expanded tumor TCRs more at resection than at follow-up.

The material sequenced was PBMCs, taken at surgery. This chain connects TRBV11-1 to TRBJ2-3; D is perhaps TRBD2 (7 bases). This TCR was sampled from a male donor with early-stage non-small cell lung cancer. CDR3 residues: CASSPTGGADTQYF. The CDR3 DNA follows: TGTGCCAGCAGCCCAACGGGGGGCGCAGATACGCAGTATTTT.